This T cell receptor beta chain was documented in a study of type 1 regulatory T cells. About the study: An in vitro protocol generated T-allo10, a Tr1-enriched, alloantigen-specific CD4 T cell product.

With regard to this clonotype: Its cognate antigen is unknown.

CDR3 size: 15 residues. Trimming at V came to 5 bases and at J to 5 bases, leaving 6 bases not matched to a gene. Germline V gene data show CDR1 as SGHAT and CDR2 as FQNNGV. TCRdb itself ran the reads through MiXCR, one entry per CDR3 protein. The table includes over 55,000 distinct CDR3 sequences, approximately 50% detected once. The clonotype originates from a human donor in good health. The sequenced sample was cultured non-Tr1 T cells, either the whole culture or a sorted T cell fraction (not recorded which). V is TRBV11-2 and J is TRBJ2-3; 11 nucleotides match TRBD2. The DNA for the CDR3 is TGTGCCAGCAGCCGTAGCGGGGGGGGAGGAGATACGCAGTATTTT. This sequence encodes CASSRSGGGGDTQYF.